This TCR beta chain was obtained from a study of cytomegalovirus exposure and HLA in healthy donors. As for the study in general: A subsequent analysis stated that the 100 to 150 validation repertoires were run on the same platform as the approximately 700 first-cohort repertoires.

Comments on this clone: No antigen is known for it.

Findings of the study overall: Reports described diagnosis of cytomegalovirus status by the classifier as highly specific and sensitive. The study recorded 160 or so TCR beta chains that were cytomegalovirus-associated.

The donors were part of the roughly 130-subject validation cohort, which stood apart from the approximately 630-subject first cohort. Looked up from germline, CDR1 is MNHNS and CDR2 is SASEGT. The germline V and J ends were trimmed by 4 bases and 4 bases, with 10 bases remaining between them. The CDR3 is made up of 13 amino acids. Sequencing was performed with immunoSEQ multiplex PCR; in TCRdb, only in-frame clones are kept and a portion is missing. This table holds 230,000 or so clones, approximately 86% found once. The origin of this receptor is a young woman in good health and CMV-seronegative. Sample: PBMCs. The chain employs TRBV6-1 and TRBJ1-1, with D possibly TRBD1 on 5 matching bases. The DNA for the CDR3 is TGTGCCAGCAGTGTTCGGGGGAGCACTGAAGCTTTCTTT. Translating it yields CASSVRGSTEAFF.